This T cell receptor (beta chain) was sequenced during a study of long-term antiretroviral therapy in people with HIV. Study-wide results and limits: Specimen acquisition occurred between the mid-2000s and the late 2010s, potentially under older ART regimens. Transplant-donor-level diversity was not reached after ART, though diversity increased. Before ART, certain clones expanded, and these dominated the repertoire at all time points.

The CDR3 has 13 amino acids. Germline assignment: CDR1 SQVTM and CDR2 ANQGSEA. V was pared by 4 bases and J by 5 bases, with 14 bases between. About this clone itself: Its antigen is undetermined.

Every specimen held between about 0.9-10 million cryopreserved PBMC. These were thawed and washed before DNA extraction. They ran version v3.0 of the immunoSEQ assay at survey level. Assay: immunoSEQ multiplex PCR; the TCRdb copy retains only in-frame clones and omits some. This table holds about 26,000 clones, over 75% found once. The sample in question was unsorted PBMCs, obtained 1.1 years before starting antiretroviral therapy. The sequence was obtained from a woman aged 25-40 years with HIV. The gene calls are TRBV29-1 and TRBJ1-2; possible D gene TRBD1, 5 bases. The CDR3 DNA follows: TGCAGCGTTGCCGGGGGAGGAACGTATGGCTACACCTTC. It yields the protein CSVAGGGTYGYTF.